This record concerns one T cell receptor beta chain sequence. There are 16 residues in the CDR3. Deletions cut 3 bases from V and 5 bases from J, with 19 bases between. The germline gives CDR1 KGHSH, CDR2 LQKENI. This record belongs to a study of cytomegalovirus exposure and HLA in healthy donors. PCR amplification relied on 60 Vbeta primers (plus 13 Jbeta primers). Repertoires were generated with immunoSEQ multiplex PCR, while TCRdb's copy carries only in-frame clones and drops some. The top ten hold roughly 7.2% of the sample, which has tens of thousands of clones, around 75% seen once. This receptor was taken from a woman aged 40 to 55 in good health and CMV-seronegative. Material for sequencing was PBMCs. The chain links TRBV18 to TRBJ1-1; TRBD1 might be the D (6 bases). CDR3 residues: CASSPRLGGAQTEAFF. In nucleotides, the CDR3 is TGTGCCAGCTCACCCAGATTGGGGGGGGCCCAGACTGAAGCTTTCTTT. Together with reference TRBV18 and TRBJ1-1, the CDR3 gives the full variable domain: NAGVMQNPRHLVRRRGQEARLRCSPMKGHSHVYWYRQLPEEGLKFMVYLQKENIIDESGMPKERFSAEFPKEGPSILRIQQVVRGDSAAYFCASSPRLGGAQTEAFFGQGTRLTVV.